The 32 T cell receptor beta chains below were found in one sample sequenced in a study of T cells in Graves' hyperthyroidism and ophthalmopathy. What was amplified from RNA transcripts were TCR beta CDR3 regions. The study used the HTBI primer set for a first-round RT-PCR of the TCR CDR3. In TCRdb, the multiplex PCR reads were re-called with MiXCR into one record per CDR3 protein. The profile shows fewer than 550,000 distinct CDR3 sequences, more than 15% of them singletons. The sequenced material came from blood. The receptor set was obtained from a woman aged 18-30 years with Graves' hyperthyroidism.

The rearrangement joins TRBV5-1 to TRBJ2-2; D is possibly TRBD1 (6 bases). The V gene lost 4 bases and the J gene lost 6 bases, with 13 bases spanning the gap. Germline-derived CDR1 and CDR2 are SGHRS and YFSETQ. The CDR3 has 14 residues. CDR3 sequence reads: CASSQFTGSGELFF. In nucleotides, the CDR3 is TGCGCCAGCAGCCAATTCACAGGGTCCGGGGAGCTGTTTTTT.

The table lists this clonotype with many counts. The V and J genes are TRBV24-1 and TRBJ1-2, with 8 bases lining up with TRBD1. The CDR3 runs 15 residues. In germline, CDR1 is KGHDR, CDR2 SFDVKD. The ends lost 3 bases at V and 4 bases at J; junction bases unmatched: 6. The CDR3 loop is CATSDATGESYGYTF. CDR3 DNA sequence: TGTGCCACCAGTGATGCGACAGGGGAGAGCTATGGCTACACCTTC.

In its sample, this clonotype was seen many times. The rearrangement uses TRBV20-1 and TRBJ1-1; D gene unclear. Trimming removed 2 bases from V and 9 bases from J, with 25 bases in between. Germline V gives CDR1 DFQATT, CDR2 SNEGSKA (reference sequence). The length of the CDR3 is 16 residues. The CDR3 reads CSARQPEPGSPRQAFF. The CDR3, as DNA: TGCAGTGCTAGACAGCCGGAGCCCGGTTCCCCCCGTCAAGCTTTCTTT.

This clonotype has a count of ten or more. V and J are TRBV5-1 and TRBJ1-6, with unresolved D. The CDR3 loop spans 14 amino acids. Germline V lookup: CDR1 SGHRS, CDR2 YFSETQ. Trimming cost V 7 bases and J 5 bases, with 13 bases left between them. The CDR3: CASHQGPDNSPLHF. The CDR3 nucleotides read TGCGCCAGCCACCAAGGGCCCGATAATTCACCCCTCCACTTT.

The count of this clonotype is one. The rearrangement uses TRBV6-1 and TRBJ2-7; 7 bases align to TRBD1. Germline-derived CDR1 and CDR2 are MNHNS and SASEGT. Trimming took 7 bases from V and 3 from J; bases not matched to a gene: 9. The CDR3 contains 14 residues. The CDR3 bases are TGTGCCAGCACTCCCAGGGACAGATACTACGAGCAGTACTTC. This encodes CASTPRDRYYEQYF.

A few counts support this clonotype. CDR3: CASSSDGVREGLNEKLFF. The CDR3 DNA follows: TGTGCCAGCAGCTCCGACGGGGTTCGGGAAGGCCTTAATGAAAAACTGTTTTTT. V usage is TRBV11-2 and J usage is TRBJ1-4; D ambiguous. The CDR3 length is 18 residues. V lost 4 bases, J lost 4 bases, and 22 bases lay in between. The germline gives CDR1 SGHAT, CDR2 FQNNGV.

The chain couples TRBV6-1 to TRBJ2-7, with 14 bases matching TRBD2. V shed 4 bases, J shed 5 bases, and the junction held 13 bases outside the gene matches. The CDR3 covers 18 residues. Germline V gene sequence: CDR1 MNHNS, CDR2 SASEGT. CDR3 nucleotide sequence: TGTGCCAGCAGTGCAACCGGGACTAGCGGGAGTTTTGTCCACGAGCAGTACTTC. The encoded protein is CASSATGTSGSFVHEQYF.

CDR3 DNA sequence: TGCGCCAGCGAGGGACAGGTCGACTATGGCTACACCTTC. Its protein product is CASEGQVDYGYTF. This rearrangement joins TRBV10-1 to TRBJ1-2, with 8 bases fitting TRBD1. The CDR3 is 13 residues long. The trim removed 8 bases at V and 3 bases at J, leaving 5 bases unmatched. Germline values: CDR1 WNHNN, CDR2 SYGVQD (reference sequence).

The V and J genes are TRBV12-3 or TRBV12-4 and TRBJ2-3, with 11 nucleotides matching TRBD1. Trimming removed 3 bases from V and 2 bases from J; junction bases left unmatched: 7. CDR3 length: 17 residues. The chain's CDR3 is CASSFSGTGGSTDTQYF. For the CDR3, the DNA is TGTGCCAGCAGTTTCTCCGGGACAGGGGGGTCCACAGATACGCAGTATTTT.

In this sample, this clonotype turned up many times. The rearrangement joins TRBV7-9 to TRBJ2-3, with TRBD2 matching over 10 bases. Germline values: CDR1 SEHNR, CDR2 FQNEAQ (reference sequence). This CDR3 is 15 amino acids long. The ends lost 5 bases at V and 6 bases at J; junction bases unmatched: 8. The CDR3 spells CASSRLAGPQDTQYF. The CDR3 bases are TGTGCCAGCAGCCGACTAGCGGGCCCTCAGGATACGCAGTATTTT. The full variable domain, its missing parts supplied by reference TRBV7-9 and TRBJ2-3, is DTGVSQNPRHKITKRGQNVTFRCDPISEHNRLYWYRQTLGQGPEFLTYFQNEAQLEKSRLLSDRFSAERPKGSFSTLEIQRTEQGDSAMYLCASSRLAGPQDTQYFGPGTRLTVL.

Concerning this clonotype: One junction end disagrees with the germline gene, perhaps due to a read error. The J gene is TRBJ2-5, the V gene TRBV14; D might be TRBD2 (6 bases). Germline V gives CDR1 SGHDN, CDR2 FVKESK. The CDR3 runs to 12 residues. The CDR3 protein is CAGSPRGETQYF. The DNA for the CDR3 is TGTGCCGGCAGCCCACGGGGGGAGACCCAGTACTTC.

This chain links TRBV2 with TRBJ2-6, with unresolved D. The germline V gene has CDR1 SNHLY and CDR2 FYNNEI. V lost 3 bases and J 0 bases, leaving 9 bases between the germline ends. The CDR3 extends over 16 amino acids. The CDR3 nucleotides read TGTGCCAGCAGTGACTACAGCCCCTCTGGGGCCAACGTCCTGACTTTC. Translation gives CASSDYSPSGANVLTF.

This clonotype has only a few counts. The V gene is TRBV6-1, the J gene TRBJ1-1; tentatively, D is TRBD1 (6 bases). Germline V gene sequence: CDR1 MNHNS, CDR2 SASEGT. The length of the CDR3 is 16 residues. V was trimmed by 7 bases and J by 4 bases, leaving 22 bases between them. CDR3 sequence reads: CASNSRGGTTGTEAFF. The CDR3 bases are TGTGCCAGCAACTCAAGGGGGGGCACGACGGGCACTGAAGCTTTCTTT.

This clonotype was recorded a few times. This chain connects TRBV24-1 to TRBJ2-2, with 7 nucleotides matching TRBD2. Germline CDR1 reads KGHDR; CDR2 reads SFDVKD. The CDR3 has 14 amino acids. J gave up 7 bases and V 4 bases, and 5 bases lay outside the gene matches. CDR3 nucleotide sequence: TGTGCCACCAGTGAAAGTCCTAGCGGCGGGGAGCTGTTTTTT. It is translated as CATSESPSGGELFF.

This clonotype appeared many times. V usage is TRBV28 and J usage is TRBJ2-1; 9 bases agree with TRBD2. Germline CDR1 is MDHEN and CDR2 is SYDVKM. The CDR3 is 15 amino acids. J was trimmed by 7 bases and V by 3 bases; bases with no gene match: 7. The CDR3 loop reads CASSFAGGPGNEQFF. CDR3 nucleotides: TGTGCCAGCAGTTTCGCGGGAGGGCCGGGTAATGAGCAGTTCTTC. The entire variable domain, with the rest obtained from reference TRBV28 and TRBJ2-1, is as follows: DVKVTQSSRYLVKRTGEKVFLECVQDMDHENMFWYRQDPGLGLRLIYFSYDVKMKEKGDIPEGYSVSREKKERFSLILESASTNQTSMYLCASSFAGGPGNEQFFGPGTRLTVL.

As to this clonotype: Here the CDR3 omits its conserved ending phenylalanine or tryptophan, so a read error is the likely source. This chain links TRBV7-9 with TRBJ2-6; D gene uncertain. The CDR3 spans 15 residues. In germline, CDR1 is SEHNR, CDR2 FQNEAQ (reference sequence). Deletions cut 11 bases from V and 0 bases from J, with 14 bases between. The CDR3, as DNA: TGTGCCGCCGGGCAGGACCACTCTGGGGCCAACGTCCTGACTCTC. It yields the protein CAAGQDHSGANVLTL.

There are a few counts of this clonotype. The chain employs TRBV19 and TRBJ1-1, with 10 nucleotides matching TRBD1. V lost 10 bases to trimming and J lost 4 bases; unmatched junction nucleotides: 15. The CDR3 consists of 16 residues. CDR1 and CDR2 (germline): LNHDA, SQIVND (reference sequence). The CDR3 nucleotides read TGTGCCACCGTGCGGGACAGGGGTCGTGTTAGCACTGAAGCTTTCTTT. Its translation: CATVRDRGRVSTEAFF.

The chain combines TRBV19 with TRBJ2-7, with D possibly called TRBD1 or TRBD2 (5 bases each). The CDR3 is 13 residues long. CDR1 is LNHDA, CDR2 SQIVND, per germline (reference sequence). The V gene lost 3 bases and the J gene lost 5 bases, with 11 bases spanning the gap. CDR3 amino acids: CASSMSSGHEQYF. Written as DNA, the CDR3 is TGTGCCAGTAGTATGTCGTCGGGGCACGAGCAGTACTTC.

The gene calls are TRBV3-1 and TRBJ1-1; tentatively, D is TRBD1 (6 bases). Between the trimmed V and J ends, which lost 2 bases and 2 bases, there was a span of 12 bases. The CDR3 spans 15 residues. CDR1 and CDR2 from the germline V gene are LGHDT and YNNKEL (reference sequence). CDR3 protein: CASSQWGQGNTEAFF. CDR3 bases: TGTGCCAGCAGCCAATGGGGGCAGGGCAACACTGAAGCTTTCTTT.

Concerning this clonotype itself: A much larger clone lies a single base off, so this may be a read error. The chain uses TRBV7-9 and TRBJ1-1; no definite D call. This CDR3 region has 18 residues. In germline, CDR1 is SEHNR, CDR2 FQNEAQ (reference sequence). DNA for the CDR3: TGTGCCAGCAGCTTAGCTAAGATTCTAAAGTCTTACAACACTGGAGCTTTCTTT. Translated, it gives CASSLAKILKSYNTGAFF.

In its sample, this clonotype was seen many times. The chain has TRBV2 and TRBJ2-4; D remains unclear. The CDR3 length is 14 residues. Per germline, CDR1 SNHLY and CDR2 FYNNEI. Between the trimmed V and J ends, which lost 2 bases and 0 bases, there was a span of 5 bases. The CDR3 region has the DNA TGTGCCAGCAGTGAAATGGTAGCCAAAAACATTCAGTACTTC. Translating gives CASSEMVAKNIQYF.

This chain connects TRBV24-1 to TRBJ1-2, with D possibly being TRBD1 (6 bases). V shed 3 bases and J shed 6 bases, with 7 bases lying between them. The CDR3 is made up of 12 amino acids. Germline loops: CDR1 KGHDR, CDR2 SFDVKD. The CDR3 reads CATSDQGHGYTF. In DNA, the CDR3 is TGTGCCACCAGTGATCAGGGGCATGGCTACACCTTC.

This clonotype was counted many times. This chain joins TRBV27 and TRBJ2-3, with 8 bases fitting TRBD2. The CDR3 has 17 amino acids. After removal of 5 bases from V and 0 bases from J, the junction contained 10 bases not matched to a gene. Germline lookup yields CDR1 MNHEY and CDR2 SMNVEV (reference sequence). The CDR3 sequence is CASSPPGLGPSTDTQYF. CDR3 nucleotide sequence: TGTGCCAGCAGTCCACCGGGACTAGGCCCGAGCACAGATACGCAGTATTTT.

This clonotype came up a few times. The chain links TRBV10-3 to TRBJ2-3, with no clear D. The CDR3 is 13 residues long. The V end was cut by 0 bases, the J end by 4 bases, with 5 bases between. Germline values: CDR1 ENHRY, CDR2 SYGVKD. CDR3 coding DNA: TGTGCCATCAGTGAGTCGGGTTCAGATACGCAGTATTTT. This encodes CAISESGSDTQYF.

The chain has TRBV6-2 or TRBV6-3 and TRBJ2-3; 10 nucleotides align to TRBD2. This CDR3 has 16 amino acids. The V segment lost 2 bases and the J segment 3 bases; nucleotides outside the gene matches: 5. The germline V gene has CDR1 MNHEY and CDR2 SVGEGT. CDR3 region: CASSYPTSGRTDTQYF. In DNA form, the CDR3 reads TGTGCCAGCAGTTACCCGACTAGCGGGCGAACAGATACGCAGTATTTT.

The CDR3 DNA reads as TGTGCCATCAGTGAGTGGGGCTCACCCCTCCACTTT. It codes for CAISEWGSPLHF. The V and J genes are TRBV10-3 and TRBJ1-6; D might be TRBD1 (5 bases). Germline V gives CDR1 ENHRY, CDR2 SYGVKD. The CDR3 is made up of 12 amino acids. Deletions cut 1 base from V and 10 bases from J, with 5 bases between.

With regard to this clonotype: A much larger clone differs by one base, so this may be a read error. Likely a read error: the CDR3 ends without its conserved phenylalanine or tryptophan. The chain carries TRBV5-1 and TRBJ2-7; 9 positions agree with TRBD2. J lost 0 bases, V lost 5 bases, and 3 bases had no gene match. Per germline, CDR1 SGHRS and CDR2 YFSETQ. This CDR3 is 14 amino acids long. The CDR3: CASRASGTSYEQYL. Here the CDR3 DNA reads TGCGCCAGCAGGGCTAGCGGGACCTCCTACGAGCAGTACTTG.

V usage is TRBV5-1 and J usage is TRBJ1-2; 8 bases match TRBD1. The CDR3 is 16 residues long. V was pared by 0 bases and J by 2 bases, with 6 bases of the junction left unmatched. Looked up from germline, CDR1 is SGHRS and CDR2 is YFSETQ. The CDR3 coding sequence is TGCGCCAGCAGCTTGGGACAGGGGTTTCTGAACTATGGCTACACCTTC. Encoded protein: CASSLGQGFLNYGYTF.

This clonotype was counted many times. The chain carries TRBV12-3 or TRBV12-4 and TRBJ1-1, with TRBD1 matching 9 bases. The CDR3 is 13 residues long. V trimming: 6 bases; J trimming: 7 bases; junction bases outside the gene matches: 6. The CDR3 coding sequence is TGTGCCAGCAGGAAACAGGGGGCCGGTGAAGCTTTCTTT. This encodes CASRKQGAGEAFF.

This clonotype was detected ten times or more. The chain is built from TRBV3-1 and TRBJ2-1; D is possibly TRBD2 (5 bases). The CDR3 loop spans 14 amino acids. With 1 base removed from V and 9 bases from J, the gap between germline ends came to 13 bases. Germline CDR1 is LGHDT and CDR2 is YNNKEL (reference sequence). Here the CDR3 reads CASSQVLTRGEQFF. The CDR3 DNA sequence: TGTGCCAGCAGCCAAGTCCTCACTAGAGGTGAGCAGTTCTTC.

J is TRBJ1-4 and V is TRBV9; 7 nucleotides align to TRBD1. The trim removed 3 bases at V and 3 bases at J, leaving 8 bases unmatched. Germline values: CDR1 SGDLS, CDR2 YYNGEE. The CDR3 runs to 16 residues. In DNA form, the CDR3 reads TGTGCCAGCAGCGCAGACTACAGGGGACCTAATGAAAAACTGTTTTTT. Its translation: CASSADYRGPNEKLFF.

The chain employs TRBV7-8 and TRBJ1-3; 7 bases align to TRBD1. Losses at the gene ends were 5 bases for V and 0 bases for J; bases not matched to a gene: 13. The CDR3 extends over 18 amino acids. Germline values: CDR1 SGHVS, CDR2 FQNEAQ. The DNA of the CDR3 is TGTGCCAGCAGCCCATACTTGGACAGGTCGCGCTCTGGAAACACCATATATTTT. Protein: CASSPYLDRSRSGNTIYF.